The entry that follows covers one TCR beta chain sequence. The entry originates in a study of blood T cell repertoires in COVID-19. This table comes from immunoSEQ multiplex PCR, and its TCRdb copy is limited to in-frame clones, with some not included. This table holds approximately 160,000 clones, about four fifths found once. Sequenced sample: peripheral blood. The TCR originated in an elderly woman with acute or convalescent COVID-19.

CDR3 in amino acids: CASSQTTGLAGGNIQYF. The CDR3 coding sequence is TGTGCCAGCAGCCAGACGACTGGCCTAGCGGGAGGTAACATTCAGTACTTC. The V call is TRBV3-1 (or the pseudogene TRBV3-2), the J call TRBJ2-4; the match to TRBD2 covers 11 bases. The V and J ends lost 3 bases and 7 bases, in that order; junction bases with no gene match: 11. The CDR3 extends over 17 amino acids. The germline gives CDR1 LGHDT, CDR2 YNNKEL (reference sequence).